A selection of T cell receptor beta chains follows, all from one sample in a study of vaccination effects on CD4 cells after COVID-19. Profiled with immunoSEQ multiplex PCR; TCRdb holds only in-frame clones, not every one. The table has approximately 54,000 clones, around 86% seen once. These TCRs' antigens remain unknown. The sequencing here drew on CD4+ T cells from PBMCs cultured with HCoV-229E spike peptides, taken before COVID-19 vaccination. The receptors come from a human donor who received a COVID-19 vaccine. Each CDR3 is given with its conserved first and last residue. The D gene is left open where the match is weak. Clone size appears in some rows only: once, few, many, or a class for an expanded clone.

d_gene,abundance,j_gene,v_gene,CDR3nt,CDR3aa
NA,NA,TRBJ1-1,TRBV7-7,TGTGCCAGCAGCCTCGGCCTGGGGACTGAAGCTTTCTTT,CASSLGLGTEAFF
NA,NA,TRBJ2-2,TRBV30,TGTGCCTGCCCCCACCCCGGCAGGACCGGGGAGCTGTTTTTT,CACPHPGRTGELFF
TRBD1,NA,TRBJ2-5,TRBV7-2,TGTGCCAGCAGCTTGGGAAACAGGGGACAAGAGACCCAGTACTTC,CASSLGNRGQETQYF
NA,NA,TRBJ1-2,TRBV30,TGTGCCTGGAGTCTCGGGGGTGGGCACTATGGCTACACCTTC,CAWSLGGGHYGYTF
NA,NA,TRBJ2-3,TRBV5-1,TGCGCCAGCAGCTTGGGGGGAGTCGGCACAGATACGCAGTATTTT,CASSLGGVGTDTQYF
NA,once,TRBJ1-2,TRBV6-1,TGTGCCAGCAGTGAAGTGGGGCGCGGGTATGGCTACACCTTC,CASSEVGRGYGYTF
NA,NA,TRBJ1-2,TRBV18,TGTGCCAGCTCACCGGACAGCGGCTATGGCTACACCTTC,CASSPDSGYGYTF
NA,once,TRBJ1-2,TRBV19,TGTGCCAGCTTAGGGTCACCCGCTTCTAACTATGGCTACACCTTC,CASLGSPASNYGYTF
NA,NA,TRBJ2-2,TRBV5-1,TGCGCCAGCAGCTTGTGGGGGGAGAACACCGGGGAGCTGTTTTTT,CASSLWGENTGELFF
NA,NA,TRBJ2-3,TRBV3-1/TRBV3-2,TGTGCCAGCAGCCAAGATTTTTCGGGGGCAAGCACGGATACGCAGTATTTT,CASSQDFSGASTDTQYF
NA,NA,TRBJ1-5,TRBV5-1,TGCGCCAGCAGCTTGGGCCCGGAGGGCAATCAGCCCCAGCATTTT,CASSLGPEGNQPQHF
TRBD1,NA,TRBJ2-5,TRBV6-5,TGTGCCAGCAGTTACCACAGGGGGTCTTCGGAGACCCAGTACTTC,CASSYHRGSSETQYF
NA,NA,TRBJ2-5,TRBV15,TGTGCCACCAGCAGGCTATTACAAGAGACCCAGTACTTC,CATSRLLQETQYF
NA,NA,TRBJ1-2,TRBV6-1,TGTGCCAGCAGTGACCCAGGGAATGGTGGCTACACCTTC,CASSDPGNGGYTF
TRBD1,NA,TRBJ1-2,TRBV6-2/TRBV6-3,TGTGCCAGCAGCAAGGACGTCGGACAGGGGTATAACTATGGCTACACCTTC,CASSKDVGQGYNYGYTF
TRBD1,NA,TRBJ2-2,TRBV27,TGTGCCAGCAGGGGGACAGGGGCGAACACCGGGGAGCTGTTTTTT,CASRGTGANTGELFF
NA,NA,TRBJ1-4,TRBV21-1,TGTGCCAGCAGCAAACCCGGGGGGGGGCTAGGGGGTAATGAAAAACTGTTTTTT,CASSKPGGGLGGNEKLFF
NA,NA,TRBJ1-1,TRBV6-5,TGTGCCAGCAGGGACCAGGTAAACACTGAAGCTTTCTTT,CASRDQVNTEAFF
TRBD1,few,TRBJ2-3,TRBV29-1,TGCAGCGTTGAAGACCGGGACAGCGAAGATACGCAGTATTTT,CSVEDRDSEDTQYF
TRBD1,NA,TRBJ1-2,TRBV28,TGTGCCAGCACCCGCGAGGGACAGGGAAGCTATGGCTACACCTTC,CASTREGQGSYGYTF
NA,NA,TRBJ1-3,TRBV29-1,TGCAGCGTGCAGGCGAACTCTGGAAACACCATATATTTT,CSVQANSGNTIYF
NA,few,TRBJ1-5,TRBV19,TGTGCCAGTAGTATAGAGGCATCTCAGCCCCAGCATTTT,CASSIEASQPQHF
TRBD2,NA,TRBJ2-1,TRBV18,TGTGCCAGCTCACCTTTAGGGACTATGAGCTCCTACAATGAGCAGTTCTTC,CASSPLGTMSSYNEQFF
TRBD1,NA,TRBJ1-1,TRBV29-1,TGCAGCGTTGAGATGGACAGGGGCACTGAAGCTTTCTTT,CSVEMDRGTEAFF
TRBD1,NA,TRBJ2-5,TRBV10-3,TGTGCCATCAGCCCAGGGGGTTCCACGGGCGAGACCCAGTACTTC,CAISPGGSTGETQYF
NA,NA,TRBJ2-5,TRBV7-9,TGTGCCAGCAGCCCTTGGGGGCGGGGGACCCAAGAGACCCAGTACTTC,CASSPWGRGTQETQYF
NA,NA,TRBJ1-1,TRBV7-9,TGTGCCAGCAGCTTAGTCCTCTTGAACACTGAAGCTTTCTTT,CASSLVLLNTEAFF
NA,NA,TRBJ2-1,TRBV9,TGTGCCAGCAGCGTAATCCCGGACCTTTCCAATGAGCAGTTCTTC,CASSVIPDLSNEQFF
TRBD2,NA,TRBJ2-3,TRBV4-2,TGTGCCAGCAGCCAGCAGCGGGGGCTAACAGATACGCAGTATTTT,CASSQQRGLTDTQYF
TRBD2,NA,TRBJ2-1,TRBV30,TGTGCCTGGAGTGTAGCTAGCGGGTACAATGAGCAGTTCTTC,CAWSVASGYNEQFF
NA,NA,TRBJ2-3,TRBV19,TGTGCCAGTAGTATCTCAGGAGGCACAGATACGCAGTATTTT,CASSISGGTDTQYF
NA,NA,TRBJ2-1,TRBV15,TGTGCCACCAGCAGAGATTATCTATCTCGGAATGAGCAGTTCTTC,CATSRDYLSRNEQFF
NA,NA,TRBJ1-3,TRBV3-1/TRBV3-2,TGTGCCAGCAGCCAAGCCCTGCTCTCTGGAAACACCATATATTTT,CASSQALLSGNTIYF
TRBD1,NA,TRBJ2-2,TRBV5-1,TGCGCCAGCAGCTTAACAGGGGGCACCGGGGAGCTGTTTTTT,CASSLTGGTGELFF
TRBD1,NA,TRBJ2-5,TRBV5-1,TGCGCCAGCAGCATTCTCCGGGACAGACAAGAGACCCAGTACTTC,CASSILRDRQETQYF
TRBD1,NA,TRBJ1-2,TRBV4-2,TGTGCCAGCAGCCGACAAGGCTACGATCGGGAATCAGGGGGGGGCTACACCTTC,CASSRQGYDRESGGGYTF
NA,NA,TRBJ1-3,TRBV19,TGTGCCAGTAGTACAGCAGGGATGGCTGGAAACACCATATATTTT,CASSTAGMAGNTIYF